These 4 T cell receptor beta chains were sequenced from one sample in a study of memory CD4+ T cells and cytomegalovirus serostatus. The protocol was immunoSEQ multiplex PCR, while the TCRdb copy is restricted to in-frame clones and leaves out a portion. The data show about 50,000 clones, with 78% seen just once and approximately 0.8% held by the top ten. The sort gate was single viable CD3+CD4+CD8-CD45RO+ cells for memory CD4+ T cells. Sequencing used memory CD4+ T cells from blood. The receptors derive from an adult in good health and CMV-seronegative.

The CDR3 loop is CASSLPGGATNEKLFF. In DNA, the CDR3 is TGTGCCAGCAGTTTACCCGGGGGAGCAACTAATGAAAAACTGTTTTTT. V gene TRBV28 combines with J gene TRBJ1-4, with D possibly TRBD1 on 5 matching bases. The CDR3 extends over 16 amino acids. Germline V CDR1 and CDR2: MDHEN, SYDVKM. The ends were cut back, 2 bases at V and 0 bases at J, with 10 bases in the middle. Complete variable domain (other parts from reference TRBV28 and TRBJ1-4): DVKVTQSSRYLVKRTGEKVFLECVQDMDHENMFWYRQDPGLGLRLIYFSYDVKMKEKGDIPEGYSVSREKKERFSLILESASTNQTSMYLCASSLPGGATNEKLFFGSGTQLSVL.

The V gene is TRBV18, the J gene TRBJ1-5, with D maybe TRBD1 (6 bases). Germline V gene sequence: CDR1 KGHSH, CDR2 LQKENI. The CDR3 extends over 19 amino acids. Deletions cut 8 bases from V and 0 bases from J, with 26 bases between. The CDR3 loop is CASTSTRDMAPNSNQPQHF. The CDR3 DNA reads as TGTGCCAGCACCTCGACCCGGGACATGGCCCCAAATAGCAATCAGCCCCAGCATTTT.

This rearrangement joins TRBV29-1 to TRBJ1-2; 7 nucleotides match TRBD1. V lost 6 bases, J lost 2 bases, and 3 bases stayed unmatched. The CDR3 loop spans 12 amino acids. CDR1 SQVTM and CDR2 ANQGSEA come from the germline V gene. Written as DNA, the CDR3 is TGCAGCGTGAGACAGGGAAACTATGGCTACACCTTC. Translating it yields CSVRQGNYGYTF.

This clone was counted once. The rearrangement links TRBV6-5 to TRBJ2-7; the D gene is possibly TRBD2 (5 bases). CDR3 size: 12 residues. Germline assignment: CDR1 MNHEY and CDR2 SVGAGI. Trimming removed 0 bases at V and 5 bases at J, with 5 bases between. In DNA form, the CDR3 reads TGTGCCAGCAGTTACTCGACTAACGAGCAGTACTTC. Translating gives CASSYSTNEQYF.